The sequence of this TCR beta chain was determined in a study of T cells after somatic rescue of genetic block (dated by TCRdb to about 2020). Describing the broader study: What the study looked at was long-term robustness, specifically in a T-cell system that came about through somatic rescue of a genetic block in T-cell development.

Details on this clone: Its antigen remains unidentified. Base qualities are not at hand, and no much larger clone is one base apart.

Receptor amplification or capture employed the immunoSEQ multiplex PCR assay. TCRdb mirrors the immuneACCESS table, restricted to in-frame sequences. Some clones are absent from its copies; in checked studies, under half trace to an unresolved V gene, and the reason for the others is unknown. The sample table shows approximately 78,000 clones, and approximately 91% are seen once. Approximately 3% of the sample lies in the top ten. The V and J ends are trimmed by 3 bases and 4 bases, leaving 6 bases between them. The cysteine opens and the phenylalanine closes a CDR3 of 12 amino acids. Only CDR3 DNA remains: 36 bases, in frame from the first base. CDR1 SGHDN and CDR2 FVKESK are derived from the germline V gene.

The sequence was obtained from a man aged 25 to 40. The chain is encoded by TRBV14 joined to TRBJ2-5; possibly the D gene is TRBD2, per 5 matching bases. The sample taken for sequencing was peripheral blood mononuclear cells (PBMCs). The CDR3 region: CASSQGRETQYF. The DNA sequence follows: TGTGCCAGCAGCCAGGGGAGAGAGACCCAGTACTTC.